Listed below are T cell receptor beta chains from one sample, sequenced in a study of blood T cells in healthy people across ages. Each CDR3 protein gets one entry after TCRdb re-called the 5' RACE reads with MiXCR. The sample consists of approximately 600,000 distinct CDR3 sequences, roughly 50% of them appearing once. Sample: blood. Receptor source: a man aged 60-69 years in good health. CDR3s include the opening cysteine and the closing phenylalanine or tryptophan. A D gene is named only where the DNA matches it firmly. The size field is filled for only some rows; it gives once, few, many or a size class.

TGTGCCAGCAAAAGACAGACCTCCAATGAGCAGTTCTTC,CASKRQTSNEQFF,13,.,.,TRBJ2-1,TRBV7-2
TGTGCCAGCAGTGCTCGGGACGCGGACACTGAAGCTTTCTTT,CASSARDADTEAFF,14,.,.,TRBJ1-1,TRBV6-1
TGTGCCAGCAGGAGGACAGGGGTCACAGATACGCAGTATTTT,CASRRTGVTDTQYF,14,few,TRBD1,TRBJ2-3,TRBV2
TGCGCCAGCAGCTTGGGGCCAGGGGCTACCTCCTACGAGCAGTACTTC,CASSLGPGATSYEQYF,16,few,.,TRBJ2-7,TRBV5-1
TGCAGCGCCGGACAGGGGGATCAGCCCCAGCATTTT,CSAGQGDQPQHF,12,few,TRBD1,TRBJ1-5,TRBV29-1
TGTGCCAGCAGCGTAGGACCGGTAAGCTCCTACGAGCAGTACTTC,CASSVGPVSSYEQYF,15,.,.,TRBJ2-7,TRBV9
TGCGCCAGCAGCTCGGAAGGGGCCCAAGAGACCCAGTACTTC,CASSSEGAQETQYF,14,.,.,TRBJ2-5,TRBV5-1
TGCAGTGCTGGACCCGAGACAGGGCCTCGGGAGACCCAGTACTTC,CSAGPETGPRETQYF,15,.,TRBD1,TRBJ2-5,TRBV20-1
TGCAGTGCCTTCTCCTCTAGCGGGGGGGCCGGCAATGAGCAGTTCTTC,CSAFSSSGGAGNEQFF,16,many,TRBD2,TRBJ2-1,TRBV20-1
TGCAGTGCGCCGGAGAGAGAGACCCAGTACTTC,CSAPERETQYF,11,.,.,TRBJ2-5,TRBV20-1
TGTGCCAGCTCACTTTCCACCGGGACAAATGAAAAACTGTTTTTT,CASSLSTGTNEKLFF,15,.,.,TRBJ1-4,TRBV18
TGTGCCAGCAGAGAACTAGCGGGGAGTCACAATGAGCAGTTCTTC,CASRELAGSHNEQFF,15,.,TRBD2,TRBJ2-1,TRBV12-3/TRBV12-4
TGTGCCAGCACCTGGGCGGGGAACACTGAAGCTTTCTTT,CASTWAGNTEAFF,13,.,.,TRBJ1-1,TRBV27
TGTGCCATCAGGACCCTGGATGGGGGCCAAGAGACCCAGTACTTC,CAIRTLDGGQETQYF,15,few,.,TRBJ2-5,TRBV10-3
TGCAGTGCTAGCCCACAGGGGGGGATAGTGACTAGCAATCAGCCCCAGCATTTT,CSASPQGGIVTSNQPQHF,18,.,TRBD1,TRBJ1-5,TRBV20-1
TGTGCCAGCAGCCAACGGTTAGGAGGACTAGCGATCCCAGAGACCCAGTACTTC,CASSQRLGGLAIPETQYF,18,few,TRBD2,TRBJ2-5,TRBV14
TGCGCCAGCAGCTTGGAGGACGGAAAGAACTATGGCTACACCTTC,CASSLEDGKNYGYTF,15,once,.,TRBJ1-2,TRBV5-1
TGTGCCAGCAGCTTGACCCCAGACCCGGCAACTTCACCCCTCCACTTT,CASSLTPDPATSPLHF,16,few,.,TRBJ1-6,TRBV7-7
TGCAGCGTTGCCACTAACCAAGAGACCCAGTACTTC,CSVATNQETQYF,12,many,.,TRBJ2-5,TRBV29-1
TGTGCCAGCAGAGTCGGGGGGAGAGTTAACACAGATACGCAGTATTTT,CASRVGGRVNTDTQYF,16,once,TRBD2,TRBJ2-3,TRBV12-3/TRBV12-4
TGTGCCAGCAGCTTCAGGGGGCTCCAGTACTTC,CASSFRGLQYF,11,many,TRBD1,TRBJ2-4,TRBV5-5
TGCAGTGCCGCAGGGACTAGCGATACGCAGTATTTT,CSAAGTSDTQYF,12,.,TRBD2,TRBJ2-3,TRBV20-1
TGTGCCGGCGCACCAGGCCTCCCGGGGGAGCAGTACTTC,CAGAPGLPGEQYF,13,.,.,TRBJ2-5,TRBV18
TGTGCCAGCAGCCCAGGACTCTTGACACGAGAAGAGACCCAGTACTTC,CASSPGLLTREETQYF,16,.,.,TRBJ2-5,TRBV11-2
TGTGCCAGCAGCAGCGGCGGAATTGTTTATGGCTACACCTTC,CASSSGGIVYGYTF,14,few,.,TRBJ1-2,TRBV28
TGTGCCAGCAGCGTAGCTCGTTGGACAGCCTCGACGGGAGAGACCCAGTACTTC,CASSVARWTASTGETQYF,18,.,.,TRBJ2-5,TRBV9
TGTGCCAGTACAGGGGGGGCCCAAGAGACCCAGTACTTC,CASTGGAQETQYF,13,.,.,TRBJ2-5,TRBV19
TGTGCCACCTGGGAGTATGAAAAACTGTTTTTT,CATWEYEKLFF,11,.,.,TRBJ1-4,TRBV7-9
TGTGCCAGCACCGAGAGGGGCGGGCCTCGGAACAATGAGCAGTACTTC,CASTERGGPRNNEQYF,16,.,.,TRBJ2-5,TRBV13
TGCGCCAGCAGCATCGGGACAGGGTTTAATGATGAGCAGTTCTTC,CASSIGTGFNDEQFF,15,.,TRBD1,TRBJ2-1,TRBV5-1
TGTGCCAGCAGCTTAGATACGTACCAAGAGACCCAGTACTTC,CASSLDTYQETQYF,14,.,.,TRBJ2-5,TRBV5-6
TGCAGTGCTATGGAGGGGTCCTACAATGAGCAGTTCTTC,CSAMEGSYNEQFF,13,few,.,TRBJ2-1,TRBV20-1
TGTGCCAGCAGTTACAGCCTGAACTATGGCTACACCTTC,CASSYSLNYGYTF,13,few,.,TRBJ1-2,TRBV28
TGTGCCATCAGTGCCCAGCGGTTGGAGACCCAGTACTTC,CAISAQRLETQYF,13,few,.,TRBJ2-5,TRBV10-3
TGTGCCAGCAGTTTTGACAGACTCTCTTACACCGGGGAGCTGTTTTTT,CASSFDRLSYTGELFF,16,few,.,TRBJ2-2,TRBV12-3/TRBV12-4
TGTGCCAGCAGTGTGCTTTTCGGCAATGAGCAGTTCTTC,CASSVLFGNEQFF,13,once,.,TRBJ2-1,TRBV25-1
TGTGCCAGCAGCCCCCAGGGCGGCACTGAAGCTTTCTTT,CASSPQGGTEAFF,13,.,.,TRBJ1-1,TRBV5-1
TGTGCCAGCAGCTTAGACTCCCCCGGACAGGGGGAGTTCTTC,CASSLDSPGQGEFF,14,.,TRBD1,TRBJ2-1,TRBV7-8
TGTGCCAGCAGCTTAGAACAGAACACTGAAGCTTTCTTT,CASSLEQNTEAFF,13,many,.,TRBJ1-1,TRBV11-2
TGTGCCAGCAGTTCGAGGGAGTCTCAACAGCCCCAGCATTTT,CASSSRESQQPQHF,14,few,.,TRBJ1-5,TRBV12-3/TRBV12-4
TGCAGTGCTAGCCAATCCGGGACAGGGAGTTACGAGCAGTACTTC,CSASQSGTGSYEQYF,15,.,TRBD1,TRBJ2-7,TRBV20-1
TGTGCCAGCGCAACAGGGCCCTCCTACGAGCAGTACTTC,CASATGPSYEQYF,13,once,.,TRBJ2-7,TRBV2
TGCAGCACCCTTTACGCAGATACGCAGTATTTT,CSTLYADTQYF,11,once,.,TRBJ2-3,TRBV29-1
TGCAGTGCTCGTAGAGGGGGGACAGGGTTTAACACTGAAGCTTTCTTT,CSARRGGTGFNTEAFF,16,.,TRBD1,TRBJ1-1,TRBV20-1
TGTGCCAGCCAATCGTGGGGTAATGAGCAGTTCTTC,CASQSWGNEQFF,12,.,.,TRBJ2-1,TRBV2
TGCAGCGCTGAAGGCCGACTAGCGGGGAGGGTGTATTTT,CSAEGRLAGRVYF,13,.,TRBD2,TRBJ2-3,TRBV29-1
TGTGCCAGCAGCGCTACTAGCGTTAGCACAGATACGCAGTATTTT,CASSATSVSTDTQYF,15,.,TRBD2,TRBJ2-3,TRBV9
TGCGCCAGCAGCCAAGAGCAGGGACTAGGAATTCAGCCCCAGCATTTT,CASSQEQGLGIQPQHF,16,.,.,TRBJ1-5,TRBV4-1
TGCGCCAGCAGCCAAGATCAATTGACAGCCTATGGCTACACCTTC,CASSQDQLTAYGYTF,15,.,.,TRBJ1-2,TRBV4-1
TGTGCCAGCACCCTAGACGGAACTAATGAAAAACTGTTTTTT,CASTLDGTNEKLFF,14,.,.,TRBJ1-4,TRBV12-3/TRBV12-4
TGCAGTGCTCCAGACAGTCCGAGGGCCAACGTCCTGACTTTC,CSAPDSPRANVLTF,14,many,.,TRBJ2-6,TRBV20-1